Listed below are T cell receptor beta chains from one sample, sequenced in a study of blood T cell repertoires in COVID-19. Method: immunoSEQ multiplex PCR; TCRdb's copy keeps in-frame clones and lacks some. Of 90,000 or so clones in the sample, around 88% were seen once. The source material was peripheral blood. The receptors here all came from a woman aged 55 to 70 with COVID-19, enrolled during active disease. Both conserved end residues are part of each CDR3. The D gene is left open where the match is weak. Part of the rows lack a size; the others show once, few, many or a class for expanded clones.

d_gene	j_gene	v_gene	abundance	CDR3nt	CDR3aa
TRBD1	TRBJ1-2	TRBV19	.	TGTGCCACTACAGGGGGGCTTGGCTACACCTTC	CATTGGLGYTF
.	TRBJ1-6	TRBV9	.	TGTGCCAGCAGCGTAGACAGCAATAATTCACCCCTCCACTTT	CASSVDSNNSPLHF
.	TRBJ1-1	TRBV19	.	TGTGCCAGTAGTATCGAGCGAAGGAACACTGAAGCTTTCTTT	CASSIERRNTEAFF
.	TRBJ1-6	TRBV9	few	TGTGCCAGCAGCGTAGTGGAGGGTGGCAATTCACCCCTCCACTTT	CASSVVEGGNSPLHF
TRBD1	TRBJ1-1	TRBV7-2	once	TGTGCCAGCAGCCCGAGACAGGGGGTGAGCACTGAAGCTTTCTTT	CASSPRQGVSTEAFF
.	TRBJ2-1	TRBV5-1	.	TGCGCCAGCAGCTTCGGTACACTAAACAATGAGCAGTTCTTC	CASSFGTLNNEQFF
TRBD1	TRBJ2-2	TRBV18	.	TGTGCCAGCTCAGACAGGGGGTCGAACACCGGGGAGCTGTTTTTT	CASSDRGSNTGELFF
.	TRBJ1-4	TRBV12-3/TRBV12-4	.	TGTGCCAGCAGTTTATTCGGGGGAAAACTGTTTTTT	CASSLFGGKLFF
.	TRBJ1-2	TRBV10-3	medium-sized	TGTGCCATCAGTGAAAGGGAGCAGGGGTATGGCTACACCTTC	CAISEREQGYGYTF
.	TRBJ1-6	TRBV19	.	TGTGCCAGTAGTATCGCCCAGGCCCGAAATTCACCCCTCCACTTT	CASSIAQARNSPLHF
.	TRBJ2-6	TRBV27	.	TGTGCCAGCAGTTTATCCCTCTCTGGGGCCAACGTCCTGACTTTC	CASSLSLSGANVLTF
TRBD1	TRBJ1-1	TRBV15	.	TGTGCCACCAGCCGGGACAGGGGGATGCGGGAAGCTTTCTTT	CATSRDRGMREAFF
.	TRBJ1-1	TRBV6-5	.	TGTGCCAGCAGTACCCGGGGGGCCACTGAAGCTTTCTTT	CASSTRGATEAFF
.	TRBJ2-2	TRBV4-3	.	TGCGCCAGCAGCCAGTGGACGGGAGCCCCCGGGGAGCTGTTTTTT	CASSQWTGAPGELFF
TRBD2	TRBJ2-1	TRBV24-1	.	TGTGCCACCAGTGATCCTGGGACTAGCGGGGGAAGGGACAATGAGCAGTTCTTC	CATSDPGTSGGRDNEQFF
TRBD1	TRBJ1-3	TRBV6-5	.	TGTGCCAGCAGTTACGGAACGGGACAGGGGCCAAACACCATATATTTT	CASSYGTGQGPNTIYF
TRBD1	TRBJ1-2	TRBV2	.	TGTGCCAGCAGTCGACAGGGAATCTATGGCTACACCTTC	CASSRQGIYGYTF
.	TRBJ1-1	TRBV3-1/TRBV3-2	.	TGTGCCAGCAGCCAAGATCTTCTAGGTGAAGCTTTCTTT	CASSQDLLGEAFF
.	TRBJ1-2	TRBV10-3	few	TGTGCCATCAGTGAGATGGGGAGACATGGCTACACCTTC	CAISEMGRHGYTF
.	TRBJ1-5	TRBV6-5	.	TGTGCCAGCAGCCCCACACAGGGCAGGAATCAGCCCCAGCATTTT	CASSPTQGRNQPQHF
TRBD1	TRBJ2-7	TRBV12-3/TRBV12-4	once	TGTGCCAGCAGTTCGACAGGGGCCTACGAGCAGTACTTC	CASSSTGAYEQYF
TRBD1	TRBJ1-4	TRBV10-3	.	TGTGCCATCAGGGAGACAGGGGGGCAAGAAAAACTGTTTTTT	CAIRETGGQEKLFF
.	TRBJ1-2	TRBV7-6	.	TGTGCCAGCAGCTTAGCTGGCGGGCTTAACTATGGCTACACCTTC	CASSLAGGLNYGYTF
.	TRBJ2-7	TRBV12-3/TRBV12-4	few	TGTGCCAGCGGGCAGACCACCTACGAGCAGTACTTC	CASGQTTYEQYF
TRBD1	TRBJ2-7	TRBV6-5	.	TGTGCCAGCAGTTACTTTGGGACAGGGCCCTACGAGCAGTACTTC	CASSYFGTGPYEQYF
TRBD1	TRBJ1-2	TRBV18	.	TGTGCCAGCTCAGGACCGGGACAGCACTATGGCTACACCTTC	CASSGPGQHYGYTF
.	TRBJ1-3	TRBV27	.	TGTGCCAGCGGCATGGAGCCTGGAAACACCATATATTTT	CASGMEPGNTIYF
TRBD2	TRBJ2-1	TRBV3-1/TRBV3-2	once	TGTGCCAGCAGCCAAGATTCGCGCGGGGGGGCGACCAATGAGCAGTTCTTC	CASSQDSRGGATNEQFF
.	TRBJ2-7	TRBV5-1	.	TGCGCCAGCAGCTTAGGCGGCTACGAGCAGTACTTC	CASSLGGYEQYF
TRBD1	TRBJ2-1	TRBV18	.	TGTGCCAGCTCACCCGGGACAGGGATTTACAATGAGCAGTTCTTC	CASSPGTGIYNEQFF
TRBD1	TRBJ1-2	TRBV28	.	TGTGCCAGCAGTTTAGCGGGACAGATGTATGGCTACACCTTC	CASSLAGQMYGYTF
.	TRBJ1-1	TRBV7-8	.	TGTGCCAGCAGCTCCCGTGGGGGAGGCACTGAAGCTTTCTTT	CASSSRGGGTEAFF
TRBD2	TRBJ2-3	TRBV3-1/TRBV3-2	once	TGTGCCAGCTCGGGACTAGCGGGGGGCACAGATACGCAGTATTTT	CASSGLAGGTDTQYF
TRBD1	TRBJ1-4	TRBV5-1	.	TGCGCCAGCAGCCTGGGCATGGACAGGGACGAAAAACTGTTTTTT	CASSLGMDRDEKLFF
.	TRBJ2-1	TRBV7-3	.	TGTGCCAGCAGCTTAGGGCAGGGGTTCGATGAGCAGTTCTTC	CASSLGQGFDEQFF
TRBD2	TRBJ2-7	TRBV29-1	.	TGCAGCGTTGAAGAACCAATAGCGGGGAGACGATTTGGCGAGCAGTACTTC	CSVEEPIAGRRFGEQYF
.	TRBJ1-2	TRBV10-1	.	TGCGCCAGCATTGCGACGGACCCAATGGGAGGCTATGGCTACACCTTC	CASIATDPMGGYGYTF
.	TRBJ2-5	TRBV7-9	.	TGTGCCAGCAGCCCCAAAGAGACCCAGTACTTC	CASSPKETQYF
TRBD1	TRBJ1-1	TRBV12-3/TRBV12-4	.	TGTGCCAGCAGCCGAGGACAGGGCTTAGCAGCTTTCTTT	CASSRGQGLAAFF
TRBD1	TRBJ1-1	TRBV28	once	TGTGCCAGCAGTTTATCAGGGACAGGGGGGGCTGAAGCTTTCTTT	CASSLSGTGGAEAFF
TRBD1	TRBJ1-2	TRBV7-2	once	TGTGCCAGCAGCTCAACACAGGGGGGGCTGGGCTACACCTTC	CASSSTQGGLGYTF
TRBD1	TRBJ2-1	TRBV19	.	TGTGCCAGTAGCCGACAGGGGCTAGGTGAGCAGTTCTTC	CASSRQGLGEQFF
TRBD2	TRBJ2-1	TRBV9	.	TGTGCCAGCAGCGTAGTAGGGACTAGCGTCTTCGATGAGCAGTTCTTC	CASSVVGTSVFDEQFF
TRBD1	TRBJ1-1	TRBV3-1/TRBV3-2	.	TGTGCCAGCGGCAGAACAGGGGGGGCTGAAGCTTTCTTT	CASGRTGGAEAFF
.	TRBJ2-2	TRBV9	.	TGTGCCAGCAGCCCATTTGAGCGCGGGGAGCTGTTTTTT	CASSPFERGELFF
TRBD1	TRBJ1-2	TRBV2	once	TGTGCCAGCAGTGTGGCCGGGACATTCACAGGGGGTGGCTACACCTTC	CASSVAGTFTGGGYTF
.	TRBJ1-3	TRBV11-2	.	TGTGCCAGCAGCTTATTTCGCGGAGCTGACTCTGGAAACACCATATATTTT	CASSLFRGADSGNTIYF
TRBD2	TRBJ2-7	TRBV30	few	TGTGCCTGGAGTAGCGGGGGGGACTCCTACGAGCAGTACTTC	CAWSSGGDSYEQYF
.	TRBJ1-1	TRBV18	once	TGTGCCAGCTCACCCCGGAGGGTCTCCACTGAAGCTTTCTTT	CASSPRRVSTEAFF
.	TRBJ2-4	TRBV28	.	TGTGCCAGCAGTTTAAGGAGGGGGCAAAGAAACATTCAGTACTTC	CASSLRRGQRNIQYF
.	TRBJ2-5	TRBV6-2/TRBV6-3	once	TGTGCCAGCAGCTTGGCGGCAGGTGGCCTAGCGTCCCAGTACTTC	CASSLAAGGLASQYF
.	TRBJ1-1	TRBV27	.	TGTGCCAGCAGTTTTAACAGGGAGGGCACTGAAGCTTTCTTT	CASSFNREGTEAFF
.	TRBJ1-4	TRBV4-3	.	TGCGCCAGCAGCCCAGCAGGCCGGGGAGATGAAAAACTGTTTTTT	CASSPAGRGDEKLFF
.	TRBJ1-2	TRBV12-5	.	TGTGCTAGTGGCCAGTCAAACTATGGCTACACCTTC	CASGQSNYGYTF
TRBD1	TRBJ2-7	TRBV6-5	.	TGTGCCAGCAGTTACTCGACAGGGACCTACGAGCAGTACTTC	CASSYSTGTYEQYF
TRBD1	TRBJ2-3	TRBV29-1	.	TGCAGCGTCACTAGACCGACAGGGGGCAGCACAGATACGCAGTATTTT	CSVTRPTGGSTDTQYF
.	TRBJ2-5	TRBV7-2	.	TGTGCCAGCAGCTTAGTGGAACTAGGGACCCAGTACTTC	CASSLVELGTQYF
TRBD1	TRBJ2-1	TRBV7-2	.	TGTGCCAGCAGCCAGGGACAGGGGGTCTACAATGAGCAGTTCTTC	CASSQGQGVYNEQFF
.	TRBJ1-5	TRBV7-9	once	TGTGCCAGCAGCTTAGAGCCCCAGGGTCAGCCCCAGCATTTT	CASSLEPQGQPQHF